The 32 T cell receptor beta chains reported below all come from one sample, sequenced in a study of cytomegalovirus exposure and HLA in healthy donors. Researchers ran the PCR with 60 Vbeta and 13 Jbeta primers. Produced via immunoSEQ multiplex PCR; TCRdb's table is partial and in-frame only. The table records 100,000 to 150,000 clones, around three quarters of them present only once. Sequencing was carried out using PBMCs. All receptors derive from a man aged 25-40 years in good health and CMV-seropositive.

This rearrangement joins TRBV6-5 to TRBJ2-1; a possible D gene is TRBD2 (6 bases). The CDR3 is 15 residues long. From germline, CDR1 is MNHEY and CDR2 SVGAGI. Trimming removed 8 bases from V and 6 bases from J, with 20 bases in between. CDR3 DNA: TGTGCCAGCTGCAGCGGAGGGGTCCTCGTCAATGAGCAGTTCTTC. The encoded protein is CASCSGGVLVNEQFF.

This chain connects TRBV9 to TRBJ2-5; 8 nucleotides match TRBD1. Germline CDR1 reads SGDLS; CDR2 reads YYNGEE. The junction had 10 bases not matched to a gene; V was cut back by 0 bases and J by 3 bases. This CDR3 has 17 residues. The CDR3 is CASSVEWSDRGEETQYF. CDR3 coding DNA: TGTGCCAGCAGCGTAGAGTGGAGCGACAGGGGAGAAGAGACCCAGTACTTC.

The chain carries TRBV19 and TRBJ1-1; no clear D gene. Germline CDR1 reads LNHDA; CDR2 reads SQIVND (reference sequence). This CDR3 is 14 amino acids long. V lost 6 bases to trimming and J lost 2 bases, with 13 bases between them. The CDR3 sequence: CASSPDGINTEAFF. The CDR3 coding sequence is TGTGCCAGTAGCCCCGACGGGATTAACACTGAAGCTTTCTTT.

The J gene is TRBJ2-3, the V gene TRBV9; TRBD2 aligns across 8 bases. The CDR3 contains 17 residues. The junction had 12 bases not matched to a gene; V was cut back by 0 bases and J by 6 bases. Germline V gene lookup returns CDR1 SGDLS and CDR2 YYNGEE. CDR3 sequence: CASSVGVAGFIRDTQYF. The CDR3, as DNA: TGTGCCAGCAGCGTAGGGGTAGCGGGGTTCATTAGGGATACGCAGTATTTT.

The V call is TRBV18, the J call TRBJ1-1; D gene uncertain. In germline, CDR1 is KGHSH, CDR2 LQKENI. The CDR3 loop spans 15 amino acids. V was shortened by 3 bases and J by 0 bases, with 11 bases between the two germline ends. Here the CDR3 DNA reads TGTGCCAGCTCACCTCCCTTCAACATGAACACTGAAGCTTTCTTT. Its protein is CASSPPFNMNTEAFF.

The chain uses TRBV5-1 and TRBJ1-1, with D possibly matching TRBD1 (6 bases). From germline, CDR1 is SGHRS and CDR2 YFSETQ. CDR3 length: 15 amino acids. V was shortened by 4 bases and J by 4 bases, with 17 bases between the two germline ends. The CDR3 region is CASSPGRTVITEAFF. CDR3 DNA sequence: TGCGCCAGCAGCCCGGGACGGACAGTTATCACTGAAGCTTTCTTT.

The chain recombines TRBV5-1 with TRBJ2-7; 11 bases fit TRBD1. The CDR3 covers 15 residues. J lost 4 bases, V lost 0 bases, and 3 bases had no gene match. Germline CDR1 reads SGHRS; CDR2 reads YFSETQ. The CDR3 reads CASSLVGQGAYEQYF. The CDR3 DNA sequence: TGCGCCAGCAGCTTGGTAGGACAGGGGGCTTACGAGCAGTACTTC. The whole variable domain, remainder taken from reference TRBV5-1 and TRBJ2-7, is KAGVTQTPRYLIKTRGQQVTLSCSPISGHRSVSWYQQTPGQGLQFLFEYFSETQRNKGNFPGRFSGRQFSNSRSEMNVSTLELGDSALYLCASSLVGQGAYEQYFGPGTRLTVT.

The chain employs TRBV18 and TRBJ1-4, with D unclear. This CDR3 has 13 residues. The V gene's germline CDR1 is KGHSH and CDR2 LQKENI. V shed 3 bases and J shed 5 bases, with 7 bases lying between them. The DNA for the CDR3 is TGTGCCAGCTCACCTCGCGGGAATGAAAAACTGTTTTTT. Translation: CASSPRGNEKLFF.

The chain links TRBV25-1 to TRBJ1-4; D perhaps matches TRBD1 (6 bases). V was trimmed by 9 bases and J by 4 bases, leaving 15 bases between them. The germline CDR1 and CDR2 sequences are MGHDK and SYGVNS. CDR3 length: 14 amino acids. Here the CDR3 DNA reads TGTGCCAGTTCTGGACAGCGGGATAATGAAAAACTGTTTTTT. This codes for CASSGQRDNEKLFF.

This chain joins TRBV2 and TRBJ1-1; 7 positions agree with TRBD1. Germline V gene sequence: CDR1 SNHLY, CDR2 FYNNEI. CDR3 size: 16 residues. The trim removed 5 bases at V and 1 base at J, leaving 10 bases unmatched. CDR3 sequence reads: CASSKTLTGKNTEAFF. In DNA, the CDR3 is TGTGCCAGCAGTAAAACCTTGACAGGGAAGAACACTGAAGCTTTCTTT.

The chain employs TRBV7-6 and TRBJ1-4; D unresolved. The CDR3 is 15 amino acids. Germline values: CDR1 SGHVS, CDR2 FNYEAQ. Between the trimmed V and J ends, which lost 6 bases and 0 bases, there was a span of 11 bases. In DNA, the CDR3 is TGTGCCAGCAGTCCCGACTTTGCAACTAATGAAAAACTGTTTTTT. Translating it yields CASSPDFATNEKLFF.

The genes are TRBV6-1 and TRBJ2-4; no clear D. Germline CDR1 is MNHNS and CDR2 is SASEGT. The CDR3 loop spans 15 amino acids. V was shortened by 1 base and J by 2 bases, with 9 bases between the two germline ends. The CDR3 spells CASSEVWLSKNIQYF. The CDR3 DNA is TGTGCCAGCAGTGAAGTTTGGCTTTCCAAAAACATTCAGTACTTC.

J is TRBJ1-1 and V is TRBV6-1; 7 bases agree with TRBD1. V lost 4 bases and J lost 7; bases outside the gene matches: 12. The CDR3 loop spans 15 amino acids. Looked up from germline, CDR1 is MNHNS and CDR2 is SASEGT. CDR3 protein: CASSAYRQGVVEAFF. The CDR3 DNA follows: TGTGCCAGCAGTGCCTACCGCCAGGGGGTCGTTGAAGCTTTCTTT.

This clone was found a few times. The chain combines TRBV19 with TRBJ1-4, with a possible D match to TRBD1 (6 bases). Germline V CDR1 and CDR2: LNHDA, SQIVND (reference sequence). This CDR3 has 13 residues. Deletions cut 11 bases from V and 0 bases from J, with 10 bases between. The CDR3 DNA is TGTGCCGGCAGGGGATCAACTAATGAAAAACTGTTTTTT. As protein: CAGRGSTNEKLFF.

The genes are TRBV2 and TRBJ1-1, with D uncertain. The CDR3 contains 14 residues. Germline assignment: CDR1 SNHLY and CDR2 FYNNEI. V shed 3 bases and J shed 2 bases, with 10 bases lying between them. Written as DNA, the CDR3 is TGTGCCAGCAGTGACCAGTTTCTCAACACTGAAGCTTTCTTT. Translated: CASSDQFLNTEAFF.

This chain joins TRBV10-3 and TRBJ2-7; 8 nucleotides line up with TRBD1. Germline CDR1 and CDR2: ENHRY and SYGVKD. V was clipped by 1 base and J by 5 bases; unmatched bases: 7. The CDR3 spans 15 residues. The CDR3 reads CAISEYADRVHEQYF. In nucleotides, the CDR3 is TGTGCCATCAGTGAGTATGCGGACAGGGTCCACGAGCAGTACTTC.

The chain combines TRBV6-1 with TRBJ1-2; 8 bases are a match to TRBD1. Germline V CDR1 and CDR2: MNHNS, SASEGT. After removal of 1 base from V and 3 bases from J, the junction contained 4 bases not matched to a gene. The CDR3 is made up of 15 amino acids. The CDR3 sequence: CASSEVAGGHYGYTF. CDR3 DNA: TGTGCCAGCAGTGAAGTAGCAGGGGGCCACTATGGCTACACCTTC.

V is TRBV28 and J is TRBJ2-5, with 7 bases lining up with TRBD1. This CDR3 has 14 residues. CDR1 and CDR2 from the germline V gene are MDHEN and SYDVKM. V gave up 3 bases and J gave up 5 bases; unmatched junction bases: 6. The CDR3 region is CASSLNRGWETQYF. CDR3 DNA: TGTGCCAGCAGTTTGAACAGGGGCTGGGAGACCCAGTACTTC.

V and J are TRBV4-1 and TRBJ1-2; D unresolved. This CDR3 has 14 residues. The V gene lost 1 base and the J gene lost 8 bases, with 14 bases spanning the gap. Looked up from germline, CDR1 is MGHRA and CDR2 is YSYEKL. CDR3 DNA: TGCGCCAGCAGCCAAGGTGAGGATGCGGTCGGCTACACCTTC. It is translated as CASSQGEDAVGYTF.

As DNA, the CDR3 is TGTGCCATCAGTGGAGGACAGGCCTTGGATTTCACAGATACGCAGTATTTT. Translated: CAISGGQALDFTDTQYF. The chain links TRBV10-3 to TRBJ2-3, with 7 bases identical to TRBD1. The CDR3 sequence is 17 residues long. J lost 2 bases, V lost 4 bases, and 12 bases had no gene match. Germline V gene sequence: CDR1 ENHRY, CDR2 SYGVKD.

The J gene is TRBJ2-1, the V gene TRBV15; no clear D gene. CDR1 is LNHNV and CDR2 is YYDKDF in the germline V gene (reference sequence). V was cut by 1 base and J by 1 base, with 5 bases left in between. The CDR3 loop spans 14 amino acids. The CDR3 DNA follows: TGTGCCACCAGCAGAGTAGTGTCCTACAATGAGCAGTTCTTC. It yields the protein CATSRVVSYNEQFF. Looking up the rest from reference TRBV15 and TRBJ2-1 gives the full variable domain: DAMVIQNPRYQVTQFGKPVTLSCSQTLNHNVMYWYQQKSSQAPKLLFHYYDKDFNNEADTPDNFQSRRPNTSFCFLDIRSPGLGDTAMYLCATSRVVSYNEQFFGPGTRLTVL.

The J gene is TRBJ2-7, the V gene TRBV28; 9 nucleotides line up with TRBD2. Unmatched junction bases numbered 9, after V lost 6 bases and J lost 6 bases. Germline CDR1 reads MDHEN; CDR2 reads SYDVKM. CDR3 length: 14 amino acids. The CDR3 spells CASSKLAGVPEQYF. Here the CDR3 DNA reads TGTGCCAGCAGCAAATTAGCGGGGGTCCCCGAGCAGTACTTC.

This clone is a singleton in its sample. The chain couples TRBV19 to TRBJ2-3; D gene unclear. Per germline, CDR1 LNHDA and CDR2 SQIVND (reference sequence). The V and J ends lost 5 bases and 2 bases respectively, with 8 bases between them. The CDR3 loop spans 13 amino acids. The CDR3 coding sequence is TGTGCCAGTAGTTCCCAGTACACAGATACGCAGTATTTT. It encodes CASSSQYTDTQYF.

The rearrangement uses TRBV23-1 and TRBJ2-7; a weak D match, TRBD1 (6 bases). TRBV23-1 is reported as an ORF; its role is uncertain. This CDR3 is built from 18 residues. V was pared by 0 bases and J by 6 bases, with 24 bases between. The CDR3 DNA reads as TGCGCCAGCAGTCAATCGGGTATTGACAGGATTTACACGAGCGAGCAGTACTTC. The encoded protein is CASSQSGIDRIYTSEQYF.

This clone was seen a few times. The rearrangement uses TRBV4-1 and TRBJ1-2; 11 nucleotides align to TRBD1. Germline assignment: CDR1 MGHRA and CDR2 YSYEKL. Trimming at V came to 3 bases and at J to 4 bases, leaving 7 bases not matched to a gene. The CDR3 extends over 16 amino acids. CDR3 sequence reads: CASSQGTGGVSYGYTF. The DNA of the CDR3 is TGCGCCAGCAGCCAGGGGACAGGGGGTGTCTCCTATGGCTACACCTTC.

A few counts support this clone. V usage is TRBV10-1 and J usage is TRBJ2-7; 7 nucleotides align to TRBD1. Trimming took 2 bases from V and 3 from J; bases not matched to a gene: 4. From germline, CDR1 is WNHNN and CDR2 SYGVQD (reference sequence). The CDR3 loop spans 14 amino acids. The CDR3 protein is CASSERTGVYEQYF. CDR3 nucleotides: TGCGCCAGCAGTGAGAGGACAGGCGTCTACGAGCAGTACTTC.

As to this clone: Germline is not matched at one junction end, which may reflect a read error. The chain is built from TRBV7-9 and TRBJ2-7; the D gene is possibly TRBD2 (5 bases). From germline, CDR1 is SEHNR and CDR2 FQNEAQ (reference sequence). The CDR3 has 12 amino acids. The CDR3 sequence: CASSLTETRLDF. The CDR3 region has the DNA TGTGCCAGCAGCTTAACGGAAACTAGACTGGACTTC.

This CDR3 is CASSLIQGGQPQHF. The CDR3 nucleotides read TGCGCCAGCAGCTTGATACAGGGTGGCCAGCCCCAGCATTTT. The chain carries TRBV5-1 and TRBJ1-5; D possibly corresponds to TRBD1 (6 bases). V dropped 1 base and J dropped 7 bases, with 12 bases sitting between them. The CDR3 runs 14 residues. Germline CDR1 and CDR2: SGHRS and YFSETQ.

The rearrangement joins TRBV7-8 to TRBJ2-3; D is unclear. Trimming pared 1 base from V and 5 bases from J, leaving 4 bases between. The CDR3 covers 12 residues. The germline CDR1 and CDR2 sequences are SGHVS and FQNEAQ. The CDR3 DNA is TGTGCCAGCAGCTTAGACAGAGATACGCAGTATTTT. Translating it yields CASSLDRDTQYF.

V is TRBV7-9 and J is TRBJ1-3; possible D gene TRBD1, 6 bases. V shed 7 bases and J shed 2 bases, with 12 bases lying between them. The CDR3 sequence is 14 residues long. Germline assignment: CDR1 SEHNR and CDR2 FQNEAQ (reference sequence). CDR3 coding DNA: TGTGCCAGCAAACAACAGGGTGCTGGAAACACCATATATTTT. Protein sequence: CASKQQGAGNTIYF.

The chain uses TRBV25-1 and TRBJ1-6; 11 bases fit TRBD1. CDR1 is MGHDK and CDR2 is SYGVNS in the germline V gene. Trimming cost V 5 bases and J 10 bases; bases outside gene matches: 13. The CDR3 consists of 17 residues. Here the CDR3 DNA reads TGTGCCAGCAGTCCCTGGGACAGGGGGTTAACATTGTCACCCCTCCACTTT. This sequence encodes CASSPWDRGLTLSPLHF.

J is TRBJ2-7 and V is TRBV27; D gene uncertain. Trimming cost V 3 bases and J 6 bases, with 12 bases left between them. This CDR3 region has 13 residues. Germline V CDR1 and CDR2: MNHEY, SMNVEV (reference sequence). CDR3 in amino acids: CASSFNKAAEQYF. Here the CDR3 DNA reads TGTGCCAGCAGTTTCAATAAGGCGGCCGAGCAGTACTTC.